The source of this T cell receptor beta chain is a study of chemoradiotherapy in HPV16-positive cancers. Background on the study: Candidate HPV-specific T-cell clones and common TCR motifs came from functional assays in a couple of HPV16-positive patients.

The V and J ends lost 1 base and 8 bases respectively, with 9 bases between them. This CDR3 is 14 amino acids long. CDR1 is SGHAT, CDR2 FQNNGV, per germline. The table came from immunoSEQ multiplex PCR; TCRdb's copy has only in-frame clones and leaves some out. The profile shows 25,000 to 35,000 clones, about 88% of them singletons. This clone was observed a few times. The antigen is undetermined. Findings and caveats of the study: HPV-specific T cells were functionally defined from only a couple of HPV16-positive patients. Candidate HPV-specific clones and E7-related TCR motifs grew in tumor during treatment. In HPV16-positive patients, HPV-responsive T-cell expansion tracked better recurrence-free survival.

The TCR originated in a human donor with HPV-associated anogenital cancer. V and J are TRBV11-2 and TRBJ1-6; TRBD1 is a possible D gene (5 bases). Sequences were derived from blood, sampled from a patient who underwent chemoradiotherapy. The CDR3 sequence is CASSLGGVYSPLHF. CDR3 bases: TGTGCCAGCAGCTTAGGGGGGGTCTATTCACCCCTCCACTTT.